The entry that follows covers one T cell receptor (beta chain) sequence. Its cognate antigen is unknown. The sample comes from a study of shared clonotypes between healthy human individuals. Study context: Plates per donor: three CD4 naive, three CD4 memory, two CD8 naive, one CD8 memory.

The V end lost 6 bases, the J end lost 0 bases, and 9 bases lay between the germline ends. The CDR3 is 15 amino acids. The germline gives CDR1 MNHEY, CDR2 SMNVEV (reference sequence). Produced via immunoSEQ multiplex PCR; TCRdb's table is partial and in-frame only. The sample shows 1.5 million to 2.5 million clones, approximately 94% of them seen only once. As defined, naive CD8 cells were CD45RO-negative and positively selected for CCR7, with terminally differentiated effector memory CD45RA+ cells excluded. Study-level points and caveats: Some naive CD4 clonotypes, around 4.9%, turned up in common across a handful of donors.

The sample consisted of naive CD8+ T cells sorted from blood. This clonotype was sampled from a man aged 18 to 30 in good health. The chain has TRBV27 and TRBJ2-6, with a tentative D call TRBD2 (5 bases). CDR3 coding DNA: TGTGCCAGCAGCCGAGGGATCTCTGGGGCCAACGTCCTGACTTTC. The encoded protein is CASSRGISGANVLTF.